Each of the 17 T cell receptor beta chains below was sequenced from the same sample in a study of OX40 agonist ivuxolimab in advanced cancers. The data were produced by immunoSEQ multiplex PCR, yet TCRdb's version contains in-frame clones alone and is incomplete. The sample contains approximately 98,000 clones, about 80% of which appear only once. The specimen was CD4+ or CD8+ T cells sorted from blood, collected in a trial of the OX40 agonist ivuxolimab. The receptors derive from an adult with an advanced solid tumor such as melanoma, head and neck, liver or kidney cancer.

CDR3: CASSLAVGTGRPANSPLHF. The CDR3 nucleotides are TGCGCCAGCAGCTTGGCCGTGGGGACAGGGCGGCCGGCAAATTCACCCCTCCACTTT. The V call is TRBV5-1, the J call TRBJ1-6; 9 bases align to TRBD1. Looked up from germline, CDR1 is SGHRS and CDR2 is YFSETQ. Germline trimming cut 0 bases from V and 7 bases from J; bases unmatched to any gene: 14. The CDR3 totals 19 residues.

The chain employs TRBV5-6 and TRBJ2-3; TRBD2 might be the D (8 bases). Germline V CDR1 and CDR2: SGHDT, YYEEEE. V was trimmed by 3 bases and J by 5 bases, leaving 19 bases between them. The CDR3 is 16 residues long. CDR3: CASSYPGGTRLDTQYF. CDR3 bases: TGTGCCAGCAGCTACCCAGGGGGGACTAGACTAGATACGCAGTATTTT.

J is TRBJ2-1 and V is TRBV21-1; the table's D call of TRBD2 was not tested on the DNA. TRBV21-1 is a pseudogene. The CDR3 runs 20 residues. The CDR3 here is CASSAPQGSGGASRSNEQFF. Written as DNA, the CDR3 is TGTGCCAGCAGCGCCCCCCAGGGTAGCGGGGGTGCATCCAGGAGCAATGAGCAGTTCTTC.

V usage is TRBV6-1 and J usage is TRBJ1-6; D uncertain. This CDR3 has 12 residues. V lost 5 bases and J 10 bases, leaving 9 bases between the germline ends. Looked up from germline, CDR1 is MNHNS and CDR2 is SASEGT. The CDR3 sequence: CASSFRSSPLHF. CDR3 DNA: TGTGCCAGCAGTTTCCGATCGTCACCCCTCCACTTT.

The count of this clone is one. The rearrangement joins TRBV5-4 to TRBJ1-2, with D possibly matching TRBD1 (6 bases). This CDR3 region has 13 residues. Germline loops: CDR1 SGHNT, CDR2 YYREEE (reference sequence). V lost 0 bases and J 3 bases, leaving 6 bases between the germline ends. The CDR3 here is CASSLGTDYGYTF. For the CDR3, the DNA is TGTGCCAGCAGCTTGGGGACAGACTATGGCTACACCTTC.

The V call is TRBV19, the J call TRBJ1-1; TRBD1 agrees at 7 bases. CDR3 length equals 15 residues. Germline values: CDR1 LNHDA, CDR2 SQIVND (reference sequence). J lost 0 bases, V lost 4 bases, and 5 bases had no gene match. This CDR3 is CASSNLDRVNTEAFF. The CDR3 DNA sequence: TGTGCCAGTAGTAACCTCGACAGGGTGAACACTGAAGCTTTCTTT.

The V gene is TRBV19, the J gene TRBJ2-5, with TRBD1 as a possible D gene (6 bases). Per germline, CDR1 LNHDA and CDR2 SQIVND (reference sequence). Trimming removed 5 bases from V and 1 base from J, with 14 bases in between. The CDR3 runs to 15 residues. The CDR3 is CASSLSGTLQETQYF. DNA of the CDR3: TGTGCCAGTAGTCTATCCGGGACACTCCAAGAGACCCAGTACTTC.

The chain has TRBV5-4 and TRBJ2-3; TRBD2 aligns across 10 bases. CDR1 and CDR2 from the germline V gene are SGHNT and YYREEE (reference sequence). Trimming cost V 1 base and J 6 bases; bases outside gene matches: 5. The CDR3 contains 15 residues. This chain's CDR3 is CASSLPLAGADTQYF. CDR3 nucleotide sequence: TGTGCCAGCAGCTTGCCCCTAGCGGGGGCGGATACGCAGTATTTT.

V gene TRBV16 combines with J gene TRBJ2-7, with TRBD1 matching 11 bases. CDR1 is KGHSY, CDR2 FQNENV, per germline. The CDR3 totals 15 residues. Trimming took 2 bases from V and 1 from J; bases not matched to a gene: 1. CDR3 nucleotides: TGTGCCAGCAGCCAAGGGGACAGGGGGTCCTACGAGCAGTACTTC. It codes for CASSQGDRGSYEQYF. Full variable domain (outside the CDR3, taken from reference TRBV16 and TRBJ2-7): GEEVAQTPKHLVRGEGQKAKLYCAPIKGHSYVFWYQQVLKNEFKFLISFQNENVFDETGMPKERFSAKCLPNSPCSLEIQATKLEDSAVYFCASSQGDRGSYEQYFGPGTRLTVT.

The chain uses TRBV9 and TRBJ2-1; D gene unclear. The V end lost 0 bases, the J end lost 5 bases, and 9 bases lay between the germline ends. Germline CDR1 and CDR2: SGDLS and YYNGEE. This CDR3 is built from 14 residues. The CDR3 reads CASSVGTGNNEQFF. CDR3 in DNA: TGTGCCAGCAGCGTAGGGACGGGCAACAATGAGCAGTTCTTC.

The chain has TRBV5-1 and TRBJ2-1; the match to TRBD2 covers 10 bases. This CDR3 contains 14 residues. J lost 6 bases, V lost 7 bases, and 7 bases had no gene match. Germline V gene lookup returns CDR1 SGHRS and CDR2 YFSETQ. The CDR3, as DNA: TGCGCCAGCCGTCTAGCGGGAGAGGTCAATGAGCAGTTCTTC. Translating it yields CASRLAGEVNEQFF. The variable domain in full, with the rest retrieved from reference TRBV5-1 and TRBJ2-1, is KAGVTQTPRYLIKTRGQQVTLSCSPISGHRSVSWYQQTPGQGLQFLFEYFSETQRNKGNFPGRFSGRQFSNSRSEMNVSTLELGDSALYLCASRLAGEVNEQFFGPGTRLTVL.

The chain is built from TRBV27 and TRBJ2-7; weak D call: TRBD2 (6 bases). V lost 0 bases and J lost 2, with 23 bases in between. This CDR3 spans 19 amino acids. The germline V gene has CDR1 MNHEY and CDR2 SMNVEV (reference sequence). The CDR3 protein is CASSLSLARARYNPYEQYF. CDR3 bases: TGTGCCAGCAGTTTATCCCTAGCGCGAGCTAGATATAATCCCTACGAGCAGTACTTC.

The V call is TRBV6-6, the J call TRBJ1-2; 7 nucleotides agree with TRBD1. This CDR3 is built from 15 residues. V lost 6 bases, J lost 2 bases, and 9 bases stayed unmatched. Looked up from germline, CDR1 is MNHNY and CDR2 is SVGAGI (reference sequence). The CDR3 protein is CASSLDRVGNYGYTF. The CDR3 nucleotides are TGTGCCAGCAGCCTTGACAGGGTGGGGAACTATGGCTACACCTTC.

This clone was picked up a small number of times. The chain recombines TRBV19 with TRBJ2-1; D is ambiguous. V shed 3 bases and J shed 2 bases, with 8 bases lying between them. In germline, CDR1 is LNHDA, CDR2 SQIVND (reference sequence). The length of the CDR3 is 14 residues. For the CDR3, the DNA is TGTGCCAGTAGTATTGGGCCAGCCTACAATGAGCAGTTCTTC. Translating gives CASSIGPAYNEQFF.

The chain employs TRBV5-8 and TRBJ2-7; 10 bases fit TRBD1. The V gene end was trimmed by 0 bases and the J gene end by 4 bases; junction bases not matched to a gene: 4. This CDR3 has 15 residues. Germline values: CDR1 SGHTS, CDR2 YDEGEE. The CDR3 here is CASSLGDRGEYEQYF. The CDR3 coding sequence is TGTGCCAGCAGCTTGGGGGACAGGGGAGAGTACGAGCAGTACTTC.

This clone was counted only a few times. The V gene is TRBV7-9, the J gene TRBJ1-1; D call uncertain. V shed 1 base and J shed 4 bases, with 7 bases lying between them. Germline values: CDR1 SEHNR, CDR2 FQNEAQ (reference sequence). This CDR3 spans 13 amino acids. Here the CDR3 DNA reads TGTGCCAGCAGCTTAGAGGGTTCCACTGAAGCTTTCTTT. Its translation: CASSLEGSTEAFF.

J is TRBJ1-3 and V is TRBV7-2, with 8 nucleotides matching TRBD1. Germline-derived CDR1 and CDR2 are SGHTA and FQGNSA. V trimming: 8 bases; J trimming: 3 bases; junction bases outside the gene matches: 6. This CDR3 has 14 amino acids. CDR3 DNA sequence: TGTGCCAGCTCTGGACAGGGTAATGGAAACACCATATATTTT. Amino acids: CASSGQGNGNTIYF.